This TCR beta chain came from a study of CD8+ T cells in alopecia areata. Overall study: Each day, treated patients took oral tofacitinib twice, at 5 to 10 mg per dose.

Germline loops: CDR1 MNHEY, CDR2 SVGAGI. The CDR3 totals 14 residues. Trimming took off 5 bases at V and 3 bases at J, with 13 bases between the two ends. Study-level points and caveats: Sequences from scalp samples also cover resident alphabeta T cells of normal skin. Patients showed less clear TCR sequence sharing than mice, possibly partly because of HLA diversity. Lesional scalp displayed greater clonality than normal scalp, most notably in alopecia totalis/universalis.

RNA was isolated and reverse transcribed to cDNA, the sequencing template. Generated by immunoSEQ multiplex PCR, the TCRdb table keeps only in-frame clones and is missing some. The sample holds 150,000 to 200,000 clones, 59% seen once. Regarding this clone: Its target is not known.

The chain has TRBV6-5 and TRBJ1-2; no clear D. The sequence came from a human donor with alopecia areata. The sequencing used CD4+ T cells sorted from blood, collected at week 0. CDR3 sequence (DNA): TGTGCCAGCAGTCCTAACAAGGATTACTATGGCTACACCTTC. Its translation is CASSPNKDYYGYTF.